This TCR beta chain emerged from a study of patients and donors after allogeneic stem cell transplantation. The CDR3 loop spans 14 amino acids. V lost 3 bases, J lost 7 bases, and 7 bases stayed unmatched. Germline V gives CDR1 DFQATT, CDR2 SNEGSKA (reference sequence). TCRdb reprocessed the RT-PCR reads with MiXCR, giving one entry per CDR3 protein. The data contain several thousand distinct CDR3 sequences, about 24% of them singletons. This clonotype has more than one count but fewer than ten. The chain has TRBV20-1 and TRBJ2-1, with 9 nucleotides matching TRBD2. The sequence came from a human donor who was either an allogeneic HSCT recipient or a stem cell or donor lymphocyte infusion donor (not recorded which). It is not recorded whose cells these are; they may come from a transplant donor. Material for sequencing was blood, either unsorted or a sorted T cell fraction (not recorded which). CDR3 DNA sequence: TGCAGTGCTAGGGATAGCGGGAGAACTAATGAGCAGTTCTTC. This codes for CSARDSGRTNEQFF.